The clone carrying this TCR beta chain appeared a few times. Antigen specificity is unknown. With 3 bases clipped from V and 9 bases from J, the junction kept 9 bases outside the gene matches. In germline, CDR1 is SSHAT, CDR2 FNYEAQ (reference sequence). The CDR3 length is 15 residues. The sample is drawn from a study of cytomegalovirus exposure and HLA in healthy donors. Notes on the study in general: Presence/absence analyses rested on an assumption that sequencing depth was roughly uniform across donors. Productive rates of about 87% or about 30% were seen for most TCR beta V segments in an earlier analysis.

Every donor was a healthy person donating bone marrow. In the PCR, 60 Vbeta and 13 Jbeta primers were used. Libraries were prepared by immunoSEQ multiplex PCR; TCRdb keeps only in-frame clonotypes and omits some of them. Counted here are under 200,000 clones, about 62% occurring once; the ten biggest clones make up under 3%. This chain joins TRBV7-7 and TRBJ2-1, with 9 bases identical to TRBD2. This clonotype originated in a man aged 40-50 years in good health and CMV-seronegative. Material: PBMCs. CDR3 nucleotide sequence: TGTGCCAGCAGCTTTGGGCTAGCGGGGATTTCTGAGCAGTTCTTC. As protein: CASSFGLAGISEQFF.